This T cell receptor beta chain was sequenced during a study of T cells in Graves' hyperthyroidism and ophthalmopathy. Amplified TCR beta CDR3 regions came from RNA transcripts. The HTBI primer set was used in a first-round RT-PCR of the TCR CDR3. In TCRdb, the multiplex PCR reads were re-called with MiXCR into one record per CDR3 protein. The sample shows over 700,000 distinct CDR3 sequences, around 39% of them seen only once. Specimen: blood. The sequence was obtained from a man aged 18 to 29 with Graves' hyperthyroidism.

CDR3 amino acids: CSARDIGQGQETQYF. In DNA form, the CDR3 reads TGCAGTGCTAGAGATATAGGACAGGGCCAAGAGACCCAGTACTTC. V usage is TRBV20-1 and J usage is TRBJ2-5; TRBD1 matches at 8 bases. V lost 0 bases, J lost 1 base, and 4 bases stayed unmatched. Per the germline V gene, CDR1 is DFQATT and CDR2 is SNEGSKA (reference sequence). This CDR3 is built from 15 residues.